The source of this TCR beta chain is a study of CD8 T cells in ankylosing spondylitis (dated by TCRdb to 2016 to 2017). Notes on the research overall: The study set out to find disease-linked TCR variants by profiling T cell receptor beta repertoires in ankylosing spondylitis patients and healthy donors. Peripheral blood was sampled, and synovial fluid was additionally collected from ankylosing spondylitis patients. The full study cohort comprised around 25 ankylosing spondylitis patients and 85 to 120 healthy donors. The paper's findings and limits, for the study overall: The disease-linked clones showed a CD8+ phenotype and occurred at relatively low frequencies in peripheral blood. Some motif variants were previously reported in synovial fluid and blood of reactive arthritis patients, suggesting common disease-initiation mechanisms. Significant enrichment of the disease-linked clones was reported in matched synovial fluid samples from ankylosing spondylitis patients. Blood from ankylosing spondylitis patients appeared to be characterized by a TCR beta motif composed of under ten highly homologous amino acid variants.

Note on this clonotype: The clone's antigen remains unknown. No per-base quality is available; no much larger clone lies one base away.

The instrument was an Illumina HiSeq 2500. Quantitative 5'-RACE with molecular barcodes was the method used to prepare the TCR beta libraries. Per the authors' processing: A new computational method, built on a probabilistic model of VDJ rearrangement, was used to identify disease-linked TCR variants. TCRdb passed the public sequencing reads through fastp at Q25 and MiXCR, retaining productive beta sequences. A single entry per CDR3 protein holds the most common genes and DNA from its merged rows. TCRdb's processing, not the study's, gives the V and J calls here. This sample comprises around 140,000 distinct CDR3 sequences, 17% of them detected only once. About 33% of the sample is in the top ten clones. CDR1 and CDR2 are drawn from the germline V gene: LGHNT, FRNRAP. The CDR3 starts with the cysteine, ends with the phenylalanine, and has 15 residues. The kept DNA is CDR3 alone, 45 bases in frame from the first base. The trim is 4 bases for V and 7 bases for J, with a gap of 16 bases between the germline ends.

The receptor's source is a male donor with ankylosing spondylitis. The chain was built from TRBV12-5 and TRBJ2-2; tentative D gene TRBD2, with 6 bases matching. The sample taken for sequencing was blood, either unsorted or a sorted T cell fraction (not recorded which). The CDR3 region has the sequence CASGSLGAGHGELFF. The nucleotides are TGTGCTAGTGGTTCGCTGGGAGCGGGCCACGGGGAGCTGTTTTTT.